These 5 T cell receptor beta chains were sequenced from one sample in a study of blood T cell repertoires in COVID-19. Some clones are missing from TCRdb's copy, which holds only in-frame ones; the method was immunoSEQ multiplex PCR. Counted here are more than 300,000 clones, around four fifths occurring once; the ten biggest clones make up approximately 5%. Sequencing used PBMCs or T cells enriched from blood (not recorded which). The receptors were gathered from a woman between 45 and 65 years old who had recovered from COVID-19.

The chain joins TRBV7-8 to TRBJ2-1, with 15 bases aligning to TRBD2. Per the germline V gene, CDR1 is SGHVS and CDR2 is FQNEAQ. The CDR3 sequence is 19 residues long. Losses at the gene ends were 5 bases for V and 0 bases for J; bases not matched to a gene: 8. CDR3 bases: TGTGCCAGCAGCCCTGGACTAGCGGGAGGGCTGAGCTCCTACAATGAGCAGTTCTTC. Translating it yields CASSPGLAGGLSSYNEQFF.

As DNA, the CDR3 is TGTGCCAGCAGTTACCCGGGAGCCGCCTACGAGCAGTACTTC. Translated, it gives CASSYPGAAYEQYF. The gene calls are TRBV6-2 or TRBV6-3 and TRBJ2-7; TRBD2 might be the D (6 bases). V shed 2 bases and J shed 2 bases, with 10 bases lying between them. Germline assignment: CDR1 MNHEY and CDR2 SVGEGT. The CDR3 sequence is 14 residues long.

As to this clone: The junction and the germline gene differ at one end; a read error may be behind it. The rearrangement links TRBV20-1 to TRBJ1-3; D might be TRBD1 (6 bases). The CDR3 has 10 residues. CDR1 is DFQATT and CDR2 is SNEGSKA in the germline V gene (reference sequence). The DNA for the CDR3 is TGCAGTGCTGAGGGGGACACCCTCGCTTTT. Its protein product is CSAEGDTLAF.

This clone was detected a few times. The V call is TRBV4-1, the J call TRBJ1-4; 11 nucleotides match TRBD1. V trimming: 4 bases; J trimming: 8 bases; junction bases outside the gene matches: 3. The germline CDR1 and CDR2 sequences are MGHRA and YSYEKL. The CDR3 spans 14 residues. The CDR3, as DNA: TGCGCCAGCAGCCGGGACAGGGGGGGGGAAAAACTGTTTTTT. This encodes CASSRDRGGEKLFF.

The rearrangement joins TRBV30 to TRBJ1-1; tentatively, D is TRBD1 (5 bases). Germline-derived CDR1 and CDR2 are GTSNPN and SVGIG (reference sequence). V lost 0 bases and J lost 1, with 9 bases in between. This CDR3 spans 14 amino acids. In nucleotides, the CDR3 is TGTGCCTGGAGTGTGGGGCAGCCGAACACTGAAGCTTTCTTT. It codes for CAWSVGQPNTEAFF.